Below, one TCR beta chain is given with its context. This entry comes from a study of cytomegalovirus exposure and HLA in healthy donors. Study as a whole: Roughly 85 million unique TCRs from HLA-typed donors were held in an early release of data.

In germline, CDR1 is SGHNT, CDR2 YYREEE (reference sequence). The ends were cut back, 0 bases at V and 3 bases at J, with 9 bases in the middle. The CDR3 loop spans 14 amino acids. PCR was performed using 60 Vbeta and 13 Jbeta primers. Repertoires were generated with immunoSEQ multiplex PCR, while TCRdb's copy carries only in-frame clones and drops some. This table has approximately 120,000 clones, about 77% appearing once. Sequencing was done on a sample of PBMCs. This chain uses TRBV5-4 with TRBJ1-2; D possibly corresponds to TRBD1 (6 bases). This TCR came from a man aged 50 or older in good health and CMV-seronegative. CDR3 region: CASSLARGDYGYTF. CDR3 DNA sequence: TGTGCCAGCAGCTTGGCCAGGGGCGACTATGGCTACACCTTC.